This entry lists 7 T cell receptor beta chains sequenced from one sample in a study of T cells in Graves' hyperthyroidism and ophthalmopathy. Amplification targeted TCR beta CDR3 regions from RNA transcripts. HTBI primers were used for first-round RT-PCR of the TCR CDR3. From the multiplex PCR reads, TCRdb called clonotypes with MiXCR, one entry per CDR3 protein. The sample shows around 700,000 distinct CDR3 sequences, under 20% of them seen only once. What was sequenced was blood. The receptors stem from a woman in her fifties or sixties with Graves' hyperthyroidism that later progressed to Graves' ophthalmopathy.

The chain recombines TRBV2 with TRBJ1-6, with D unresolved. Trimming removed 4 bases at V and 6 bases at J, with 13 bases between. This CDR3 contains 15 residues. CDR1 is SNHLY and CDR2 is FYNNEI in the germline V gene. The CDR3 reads CASSGRTATNSPLHF. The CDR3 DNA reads TGTGCCAGCAGTGGGAGAACAGCCACTAATTCACCCCTCCACTTT.

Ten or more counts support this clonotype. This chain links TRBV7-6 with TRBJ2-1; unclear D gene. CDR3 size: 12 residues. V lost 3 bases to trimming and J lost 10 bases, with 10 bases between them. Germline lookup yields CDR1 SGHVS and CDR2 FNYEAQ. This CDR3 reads CASSLLRREQFF. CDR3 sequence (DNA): TGTGCCAGCAGCTTGCTTAGGCGCGAGCAGTTCTTC.

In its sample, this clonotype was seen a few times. Here the CDR3 reads CASSHEAGGPGDTQYF. CDR3 sequence (DNA): TGCGCCAGCAGCCATGAAGCGGGGGGGCCAGGAGATACGCAGTATTTT. The rearrangement uses TRBV4-1 and TRBJ2-3; TRBD2 agrees at 10 bases. V trimming: 3 bases; J trimming: 5 bases; junction bases outside the gene matches: 8. The CDR3 extends over 16 amino acids. The germline CDR1 and CDR2 sequences are MGHRA and YSYEKL.

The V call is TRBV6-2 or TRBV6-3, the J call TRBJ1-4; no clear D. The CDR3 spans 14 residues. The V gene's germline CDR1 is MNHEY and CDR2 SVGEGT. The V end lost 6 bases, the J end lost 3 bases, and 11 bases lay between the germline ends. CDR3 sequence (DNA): TGTGCCAGCAGCCCTCAATTTGCTAATGAAAAACTGTTTTTT. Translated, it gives CASSPQFANEKLFF.

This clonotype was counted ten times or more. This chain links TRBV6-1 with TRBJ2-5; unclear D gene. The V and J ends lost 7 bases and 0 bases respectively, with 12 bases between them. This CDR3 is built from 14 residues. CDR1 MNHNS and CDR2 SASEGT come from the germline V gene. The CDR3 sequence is CASNSGFHQETQYF. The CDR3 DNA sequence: TGTGCCAGCAACTCTGGATTCCACCAAGAGACCCAGTACTTC.

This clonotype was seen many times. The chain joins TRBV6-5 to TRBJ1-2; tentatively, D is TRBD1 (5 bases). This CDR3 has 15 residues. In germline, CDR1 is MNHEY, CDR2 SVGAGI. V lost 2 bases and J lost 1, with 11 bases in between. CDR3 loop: CASSYRSQGNYGYTF. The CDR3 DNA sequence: TGTGCCAGCAGTTACCGTTCGCAGGGTAACTATGGCTACACCTTC.

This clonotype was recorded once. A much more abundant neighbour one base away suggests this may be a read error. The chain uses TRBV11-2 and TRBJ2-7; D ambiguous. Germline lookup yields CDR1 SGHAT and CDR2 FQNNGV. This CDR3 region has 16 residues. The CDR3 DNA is TGTGCCAGCAGCTTCCCCGGTGGGGTGATCGCCTACGAGCGGTACTTC. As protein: CASSFPGGVIAYERYF. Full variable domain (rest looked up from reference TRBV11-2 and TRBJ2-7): EAGVAQSPRYKIIEKRQSVAFWCNPISGHATLYWYQQILGQGPKLLIQFQNNGVVDDSQLPKDRFSAERLKGVDSTLKIQPAKLEDSAVYLCASSFPGGVIAYERYFGPGTRLTVT.